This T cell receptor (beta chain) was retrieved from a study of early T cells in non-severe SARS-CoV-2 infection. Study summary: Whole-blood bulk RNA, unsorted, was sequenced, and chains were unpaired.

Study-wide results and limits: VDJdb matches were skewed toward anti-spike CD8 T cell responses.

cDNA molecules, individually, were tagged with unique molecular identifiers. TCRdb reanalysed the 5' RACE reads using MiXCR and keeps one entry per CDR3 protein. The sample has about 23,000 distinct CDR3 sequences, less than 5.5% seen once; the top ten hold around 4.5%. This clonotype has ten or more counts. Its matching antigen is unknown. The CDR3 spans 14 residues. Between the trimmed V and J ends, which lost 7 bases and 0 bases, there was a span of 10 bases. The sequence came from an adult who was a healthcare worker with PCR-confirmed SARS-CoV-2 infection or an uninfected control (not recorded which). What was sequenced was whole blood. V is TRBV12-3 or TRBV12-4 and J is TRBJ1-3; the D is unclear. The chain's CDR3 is CASKAARSGNTIYF. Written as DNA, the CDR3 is TGTGCCAGCAAGGCGGCGCGCTCTGGAAACACCATATATTTT.